A selection of T cell receptor beta chains follows, all from one sample in a study of graft-versus-host responses after intestinal transplantation. Sequenced by immunoSEQ multiplex PCR; TCRdb stores in-frame clones only, minus some. The sample lists fewer than 80,000 clones, roughly 90% occurring once. These receptors have no known antigen. Sequenced material: unstimulated CD8+ T cells sorted from spleen or lymph node cells, taken before transplant. All receptors derive from a human donor who was the organ donor for an intestinal transplant. CDR3s include the opening cysteine and the closing phenylalanine or tryptophan. The order of the fields is CDR3 protein, CDR3 DNA, J gene, D gene, V gene, clone size. The D gene is left open where the match is weak. Some rows mark clone size as missing; the rest say once, few, many or name a class of expanded clone.

CDR3aa: CASSQAYRGRFNEQYF; CDR3nt: TGTGCCAGCAGCCAAGCTTACAGGGGAAGATTCAACGAGCAGTACTTC; j_gene: TRBJ2-7; d_gene: TRBD1; v_gene: TRBV4-2; abundance: -
CDR3aa: CASSEQGAPYNYGYTF; CDR3nt: TGTGCCAGCAGTGAACAGGGGGCACCATATAACTATGGCTACACCTTC; j_gene: TRBJ1-2; d_gene: TRBD1; v_gene: TRBV6-1; abundance: once
CDR3aa: CASSFRGSNQPQHF; CDR3nt: TGTGCCAGCAGTTTCAGGGGAAGCAATCAGCCCCAGCATTTT; j_gene: TRBJ1-5; d_gene: -; v_gene: TRBV27; abundance: -
CDR3aa: CASSATYTGGTGELFF; CDR3nt: TGTGCCAGCAGCGCAACATACACAGGGGGAACCGGGGAGCTGTTTTTT; j_gene: TRBJ2-2; d_gene: TRBD1; v_gene: TRBV6-6; abundance: -
CDR3aa: CASSVDSYNQPQHF; CDR3nt: TGTGCCAGCAGCGTAGACAGTTACAATCAGCCCCAGCATTTT; j_gene: TRBJ1-5; d_gene: -; v_gene: TRBV9; abundance: -
CDR3aa: CASSLWTLCRGGYTF; CDR3nt: TGTGCCAGCAGTTTGTGGACGCTGTGTCGGGGTGGCTACACCTTC; j_gene: TRBJ1-2; d_gene: -; v_gene: TRBV28; abundance: -
CDR3aa: CASSLELNLGGYTF; CDR3nt: TGTGCCAGCAGCTTGGAGCTTAACCTCGGTGGCTACACCTTC; j_gene: TRBJ1-2; d_gene: -; v_gene: TRBV5-5; abundance: -
CDR3aa: CASSPGTGVEQYF; CDR3nt: TGTGCCAGTAGTCCCGGGACAGGGGTCGAGCAGTACTTC; j_gene: TRBJ2-7; d_gene: TRBD1; v_gene: TRBV19; abundance: -
CDR3aa: CASSITGQNTGELFF; CDR3nt: TGTGCCAGTAGTATCACGGGACAGAACACCGGGGAGCTGTTTTTT; j_gene: TRBJ2-2; d_gene: -; v_gene: TRBV19; abundance: once
CDR3aa: CAGDQDRGPQDFSGANVLTF; CDR3nt: TGTGCCGGGGACCAAGACAGGGGACCTCAGGACTTCTCTGGGGCCAACGTCCTGACTTTC; j_gene: TRBJ2-6; d_gene: TRBD1; v_gene: TRBV7-3; abundance: -
CDR3aa: CASSLAAYNQPQHF; CDR3nt: TGTGCCAGCAGCTTAGCGGCTTACAATCAGCCCCAGCATTTT; j_gene: TRBJ1-5; d_gene: -; v_gene: TRBV7-8; abundance: -
CDR3aa: CVSSFFSQVIGEQYF; CDR3nt: TGTGTCAGCAGTTTTTTCTCCCAGGTCATAGGCGAGCAGTACTTC; j_gene: TRBJ2-7; d_gene: -; v_gene: TRBV27; abundance: -
CDR3aa: CASRALMEAFF; CDR3nt: TGTGCCAGCAGGGCGCTTATGGAGGCTTTCTTT; j_gene: TRBJ1-1; d_gene: -; v_gene: TRBV28; abundance: -
CDR3aa: CASSSVQGLNEKLFF; CDR3nt: TGCGCCAGCAGCTCCGTACAGGGCCTTAATGAAAAACTGTTTTTT; j_gene: TRBJ1-4; d_gene: -; v_gene: TRBV5-1; abundance: -
CDR3aa: CASSSRDTGYEQYF; CDR3nt: TGTGCCAGCAGTTCCAGGGACACAGGCTACGAGCAGTACTTC; j_gene: TRBJ2-7; d_gene: -; v_gene: TRBV28; abundance: -
CDR3aa: CASSSPYEQYF; CDR3nt: TGTGCCAGCAGCTCCCCATACGAGCAGTACTTC; j_gene: TRBJ2-7; d_gene: -; v_gene: TRBV11-2; abundance: -
CDR3aa: CASSLGRQGTYEQYF; CDR3nt: TGTGCCAGCAGCTTAGGGCGACAGGGTACCTACGAGCAGTACTTC; j_gene: TRBJ2-7; d_gene: TRBD1; v_gene: TRBV13; abundance: -
CDR3aa: CASSLTPTGTGINEQYF; CDR3nt: TGTGCCAGCAGCTTAACCCCGACCGGGACAGGGATAAACGAGCAGTACTTC; j_gene: TRBJ2-7; d_gene: TRBD1; v_gene: TRBV11-2; abundance: -
CDR3aa: CASSPTTSGAYNEQFF; CDR3nt: TGTGCCAGCTCACCAACAACTAGCGGAGCCTACAATGAGCAGTTCTTC; j_gene: TRBJ2-1; d_gene: TRBD2; v_gene: TRBV18; abundance: -
CDR3aa: CASSSLAGDNEQFF; CDR3nt: TGTGCCAGCAGTTCACTAGCGGGAGACAATGAGCAGTTCTTC; j_gene: TRBJ2-1; d_gene: TRBD2; v_gene: TRBV28; abundance: -
CDR3aa: CASSPRGQGLNTEAFF; CDR3nt: TGTGCCAGCAGTCCACGGGGACAGGGGCTGAACACTGAAGCTTTCTTT; j_gene: TRBJ1-1; d_gene: TRBD1; v_gene: TRBV28; abundance: -
CDR3aa: CAISLQRQGIDPGNEQFF; CDR3nt: TGTGCCATCAGCCTACAGAGACAGGGAATTGATCCGGGCAATGAGCAGTTCTTC; j_gene: TRBJ2-1; d_gene: TRBD1; v_gene: TRBV10-3; abundance: -
CDR3aa: CASSESSGTFYEQYF; CDR3nt: TGCGCCAGCAGTGAGTCGAGCGGGACTTTCTACGAGCAGTACTTC; j_gene: TRBJ2-7; d_gene: TRBD2; v_gene: TRBV10-2; abundance: -
CDR3aa: CASSEPAPWRAWAYNEQFF; CDR3nt: TGCGCCAGCAGTGAGCCGGCACCTTGGCGGGCCTGGGCCTACAATGAGCAGTTCTTC; j_gene: TRBJ2-1; d_gene: -; v_gene: TRBV10-2; abundance: -
CDR3aa: CASTLGGVGYGYTF; CDR3nt: TGTGCCAGCACCCTGGGAGGGGTAGGATATGGCTACACCTTC; j_gene: TRBJ1-2; d_gene: -; v_gene: TRBV28; abundance: -
CDR3aa: CASSGTQDGGQPQHF; CDR3nt: TGTGCCAGCAGTGGCACACAGGACGGGGGTCAGCCCCAGCATTTT; j_gene: TRBJ1-5; d_gene: -; v_gene: TRBV6-1; abundance: -
CDR3aa: CASSLDLQGTSGYNEQFF; CDR3nt: TGTGCCAGCAGCTTAGATCTCCAAGGGACTAGCGGATACAATGAGCAGTTCTTC; j_gene: TRBJ2-1; d_gene: TRBD2; v_gene: TRBV11-3; abundance: -
CDR3aa: CASSAGTSGQETQYF; CDR3nt: TGTGCCAGCAGCGCCGGGACAAGTGGTCAAGAGACCCAGTACTTC; j_gene: TRBJ2-5; d_gene: -; v_gene: TRBV9; abundance: -
CDR3aa: CASSAWTSGTDTQYF; CDR3nt: TGTGCCAGCAGCGCGTGGACTAGCGGCACAGATACGCAGTATTTT; j_gene: TRBJ2-3; d_gene: TRBD2; v_gene: TRBV13; abundance: -
CDR3aa: CASSRPERELNTGELFF; CDR3nt: TGTGCCAGCAGCCGCCCCGAGCGGGAACTAAACACCGGGGAGCTGTTTTTT; j_gene: TRBJ2-2; d_gene: TRBD2; v_gene: TRBV14; abundance: -
CDR3aa: CASSTERQRNTGELFF; CDR3nt: TGTGCCAGCAGCACTGAGAGACAGCGGAACACCGGGGAGCTGTTTTTT; j_gene: TRBJ2-2; d_gene: -; v_gene: TRBV28; abundance: -
CDR3aa: CASSRAGPSYNEQFF; CDR3nt: TGTGCCAGCAGTAGGGCGGGGCCCTCCTACAATGAGCAGTTCTTC; j_gene: TRBJ2-1; d_gene: -; v_gene: TRBV27; abundance: -
CDR3aa: CASSGDRTGHEAFF; CDR3nt: TGTGCCAGCAGCGGGGACAGGACAGGCCACGAAGCTTTCTTT; j_gene: TRBJ1-1; d_gene: TRBD1; v_gene: TRBV9; abundance: -
CDR3aa: CASSEASGRDYEQYF; CDR3nt: TGTGCCAGCAGTGAAGCCAGCGGGAGGGATTACGAGCAGTACTTC; j_gene: TRBJ2-7; d_gene: TRBD2; v_gene: TRBV6-1; abundance: few
CDR3aa: CASSVNAKTGGIGYTF; CDR3nt: TGTGCCAGCAGCGTAAATGCGAAGACAGGGGGCATTGGCTACACCTTC; j_gene: TRBJ1-2; d_gene: TRBD1; v_gene: TRBV9; abundance: -
CDR3aa: CASSFTGRGGEKLFF; CDR3nt: TGTGCCAGCAGCTTTACCGGTCGGGGTGGTGAAAAACTGTTTTTT; j_gene: TRBJ1-4; d_gene: -; v_gene: TRBV7-6; abundance: -
CDR3aa: CASTEGAGYYEQYF; CDR3nt: TGTGCCAGCACCGAGGGGGCAGGGTACTACGAGCAGTACTTC; j_gene: TRBJ2-7; d_gene: TRBD1; v_gene: TRBV28; abundance: -
CDR3aa: CASSMFGSYEQYF; CDR3nt: TGTGCCAGTAGTATGTTCGGGAGCTACGAGCAGTACTTC; j_gene: TRBJ2-7; d_gene: -; v_gene: TRBV19; abundance: -
CDR3aa: CASSPTVSSYEQYF; CDR3nt: TGTGCCAGCAGTCCGACAGTCAGCTCCTACGAGCAGTACTTC; j_gene: TRBJ2-7; d_gene: -; v_gene: TRBV28; abundance: once
CDR3aa: CASSLRDGDSLYNYGYTF; CDR3nt: TGTGCCAGCAGCCTCAGAGACGGAGATTCCCTATATAACTATGGCTACACCTTC; j_gene: TRBJ1-2; d_gene: -; v_gene: TRBV7-9; abundance: -
CDR3aa: CASSQRQGAQDYGYTF; CDR3nt: TGCGCCAGCAGCCAACGTCAGGGGGCGCAGGACTATGGCTACACCTTC; j_gene: TRBJ1-2; d_gene: TRBD1; v_gene: TRBV4-3; abundance: -
CDR3aa: CASRHRGSNQPQHF; CDR3nt: TGTGCCAGCAGGCACAGGGGTAGCAATCAGCCCCAGCATTTT; j_gene: TRBJ1-5; d_gene: TRBD1; v_gene: TRBV6-1; abundance: -
CDR3aa: CASSPGYYTDTQYF; CDR3nt: TGCGCCAGCAGCCCAGGTTATTACACAGATACGCAGTATTTT; j_gene: TRBJ2-3; d_gene: -; v_gene: TRBV4-3; abundance: -
CDR3aa: CASSAPLGELFF; CDR3nt: TGTGCCAGCAGCGCCCCTCTCGGGGAGCTGTTTTTT; j_gene: TRBJ2-2; d_gene: -; v_gene: TRBV9; abundance: -
CDR3aa: CASSSVGDSDTIYF; CDR3nt: TGTGCCAGCAGTTCCGTGGGGGACTCGGACACCATATATTTT; j_gene: TRBJ1-3; d_gene: -; v_gene: TRBV6-5; abundance: -
CDR3aa: CAWSGLGGLRTDTQYF; CDR3nt: TGTGCCTGGAGTGGGCTAGGGGGATTACGCACAGATACGCAGTATTTT; j_gene: TRBJ2-3; d_gene: -; v_gene: TRBV30; abundance: -
CDR3aa: CASSLHLRTSGRRGTDTQYF; CDR3nt: TGTGCCAGCAGCTTACACCTAAGGACTAGCGGGAGAAGGGGCACAGATACGCAGTATTTT; j_gene: TRBJ2-3; d_gene: TRBD2; v_gene: TRBV7-4; abundance: -
CDR3aa: CASSLEVANTEAFF; CDR3nt: TGTGCCAGCAGCTTAGAGGTAGCGAACACTGAAGCTTTCTTT; j_gene: TRBJ1-1; d_gene: -; v_gene: TRBV11-1; abundance: once
CDR3aa: CASSQDDRVYGYTF; CDR3nt: TGCGCCAGCAGCCAAGACGACAGAGTCTATGGCTACACCTTC; j_gene: TRBJ1-2; d_gene: -; v_gene: TRBV4-3; abundance: few
CDR3aa: CASSVPTGGQETSTDTQYF; CDR3nt: TGTGCCAGCAGCGTACCGACAGGGGGGCAAGAAACGAGCACAGATACGCAGTATTTT; j_gene: TRBJ2-3; d_gene: TRBD1; v_gene: TRBV9; abundance: -
CDR3aa: CASSQNRKPTNEKLFF; CDR3nt: TGCGCCAGCAGCCAAAACAGGAAACCAACTAATGAAAAACTGTTTTTT; j_gene: TRBJ1-4; d_gene: -; v_gene: TRBV4-3; abundance: -
CDR3aa: CASSQDPPGDRSQYTQYF; CDR3nt: TGTGCCAGCAGCCAAGACCCTCCAGGGGACAGGTCACAGTATACGCAGTATTTT; j_gene: TRBJ2-3; d_gene: TRBD1; v_gene: TRBV14; abundance: -
CDR3aa: CASSLGYPGNTEAFF; CDR3nt: TGTGCCAGCAGCTTAGGGTATCCAGGGAATACTGAAGCTTTCTTT; j_gene: TRBJ1-1; d_gene: -; v_gene: TRBV7-2; abundance: -
CDR3aa: CASSSGTGNTEAFF; CDR3nt: TGTGCCAGCAGCTCTGGGACAGGTAACACTGAAGCTTTCTTT; j_gene: TRBJ1-1; d_gene: TRBD1; v_gene: TRBV9; abundance: once